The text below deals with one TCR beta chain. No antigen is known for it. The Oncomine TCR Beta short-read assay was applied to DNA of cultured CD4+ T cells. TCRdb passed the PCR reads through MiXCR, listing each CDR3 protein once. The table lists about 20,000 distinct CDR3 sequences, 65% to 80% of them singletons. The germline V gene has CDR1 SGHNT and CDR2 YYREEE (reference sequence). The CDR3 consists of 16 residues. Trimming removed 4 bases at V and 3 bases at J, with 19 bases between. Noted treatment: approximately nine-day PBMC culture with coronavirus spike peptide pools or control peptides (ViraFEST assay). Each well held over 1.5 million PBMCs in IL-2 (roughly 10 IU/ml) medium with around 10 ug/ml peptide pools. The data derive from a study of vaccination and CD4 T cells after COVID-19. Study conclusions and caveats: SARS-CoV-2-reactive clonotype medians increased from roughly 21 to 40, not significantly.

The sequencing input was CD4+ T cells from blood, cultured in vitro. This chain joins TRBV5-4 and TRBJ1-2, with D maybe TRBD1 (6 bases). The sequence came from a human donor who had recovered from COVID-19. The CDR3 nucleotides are TGTGCCAGCAGCCTAGGGGGGCCCAGGCCGGACTATGGCTACACCTTC. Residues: CASSLGGPRPDYGYTF.